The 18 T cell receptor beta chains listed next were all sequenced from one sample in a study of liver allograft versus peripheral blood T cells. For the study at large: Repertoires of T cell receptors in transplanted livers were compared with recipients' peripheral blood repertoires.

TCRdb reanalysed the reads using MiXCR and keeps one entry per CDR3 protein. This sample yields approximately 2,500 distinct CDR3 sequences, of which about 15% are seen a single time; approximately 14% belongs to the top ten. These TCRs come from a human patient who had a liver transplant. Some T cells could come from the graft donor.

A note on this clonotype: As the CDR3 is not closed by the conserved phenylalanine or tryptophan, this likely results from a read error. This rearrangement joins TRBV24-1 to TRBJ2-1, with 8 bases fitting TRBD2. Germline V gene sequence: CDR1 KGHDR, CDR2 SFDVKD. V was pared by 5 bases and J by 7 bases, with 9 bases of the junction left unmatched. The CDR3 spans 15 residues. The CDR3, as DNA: TGTGCCACCAGTGCCTCTGCGGGGGGCCCAAATGAGCAGTTCTTG. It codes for CATSASAGGPNEQFL.

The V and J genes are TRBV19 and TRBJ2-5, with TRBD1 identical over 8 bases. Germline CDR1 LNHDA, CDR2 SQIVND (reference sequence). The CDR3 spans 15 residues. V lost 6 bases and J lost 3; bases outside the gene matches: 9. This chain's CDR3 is CASSPGQGAKETQYF. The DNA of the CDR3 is TGTGCCAGTAGCCCTGGGCAGGGGGCTAAAGAGACCCAGTACTTC.

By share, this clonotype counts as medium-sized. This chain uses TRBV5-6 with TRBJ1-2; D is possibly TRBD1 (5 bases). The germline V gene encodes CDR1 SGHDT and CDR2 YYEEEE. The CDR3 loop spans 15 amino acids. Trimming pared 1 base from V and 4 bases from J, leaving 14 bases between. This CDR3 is CASSLTTGRSYGYTF. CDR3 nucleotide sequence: TGTGCCAGCAGCTTGACAACAGGACGGAGCTATGGCTACACCTTC.

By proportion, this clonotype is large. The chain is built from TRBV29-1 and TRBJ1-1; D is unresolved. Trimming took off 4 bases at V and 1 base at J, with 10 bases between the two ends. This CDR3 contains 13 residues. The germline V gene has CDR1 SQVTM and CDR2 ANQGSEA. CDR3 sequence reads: CSVAPQPNTEAFF. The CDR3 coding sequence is TGCAGCGTTGCTCCTCAGCCGAACACTGAAGCTTTCTTT.

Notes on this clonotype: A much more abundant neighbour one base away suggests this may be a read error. The chain's CDR3 is CTSSERSNEAFF. The CDR3 bases are TGTACCAGCAGTGAACGGTCTAATGAAGCTTTCTTT. The chain uses TRBV6-5 and TRBJ1-1; D uncertain. This CDR3 region has 12 residues. CDR1 MNHEY and CDR2 SVGAGI come from the germline V gene.

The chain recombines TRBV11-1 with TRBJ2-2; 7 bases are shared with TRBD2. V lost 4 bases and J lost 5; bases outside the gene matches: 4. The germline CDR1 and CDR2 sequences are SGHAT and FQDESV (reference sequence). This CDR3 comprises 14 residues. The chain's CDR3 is CASSSLGGTGELFF. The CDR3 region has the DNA TGTGCCAGCAGCTCCCTCGGGGGGACCGGGGAGCTGTTTTTT.

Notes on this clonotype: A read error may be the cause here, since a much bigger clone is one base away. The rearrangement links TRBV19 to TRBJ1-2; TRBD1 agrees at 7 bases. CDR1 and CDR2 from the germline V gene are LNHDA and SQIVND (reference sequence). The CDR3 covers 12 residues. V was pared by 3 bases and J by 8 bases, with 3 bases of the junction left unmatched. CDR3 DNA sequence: TGTGCCAGTAGTATGGACAGGAAAGGCTACACCTTC. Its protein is CASSMDRKGYTF.

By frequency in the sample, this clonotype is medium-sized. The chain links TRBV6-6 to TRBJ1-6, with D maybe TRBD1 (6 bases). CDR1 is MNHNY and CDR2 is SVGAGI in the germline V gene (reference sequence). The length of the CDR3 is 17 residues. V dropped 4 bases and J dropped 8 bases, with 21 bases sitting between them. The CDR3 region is CASSSGGMRDIDSPLHF. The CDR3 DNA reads TGTGCCAGCAGTTCCGGGGGGATGAGGGACATCGATTCACCCCTCCACTTT.

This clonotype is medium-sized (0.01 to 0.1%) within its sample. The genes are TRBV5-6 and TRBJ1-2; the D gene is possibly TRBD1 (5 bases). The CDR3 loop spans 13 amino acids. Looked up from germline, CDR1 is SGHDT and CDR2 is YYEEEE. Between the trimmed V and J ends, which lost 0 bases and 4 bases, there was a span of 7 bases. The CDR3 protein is CASSLDGTYGYTF. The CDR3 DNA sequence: TGTGCCAGCAGCTTGGACGGGACCTATGGCTACACCTTC. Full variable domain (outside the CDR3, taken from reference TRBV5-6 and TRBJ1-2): DAGVTQSPTHLIKTRGQQVTLRCSPKSGHDTVSWYQQALGQGPQFIFQYYEEEERQRGNFPDRFSGHQFPNYSSELNVNALLLGDSALYLCASSLDGTYGYTFGSGTRLTVV.

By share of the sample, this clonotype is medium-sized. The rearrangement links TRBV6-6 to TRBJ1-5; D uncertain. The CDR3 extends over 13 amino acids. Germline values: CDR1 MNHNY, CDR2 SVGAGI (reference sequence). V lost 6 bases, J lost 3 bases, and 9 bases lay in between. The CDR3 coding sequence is TGTGCCAGCAGACAGCCGTTCAATCAGCCCCAGCATTTT. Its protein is CASRQPFNQPQHF.

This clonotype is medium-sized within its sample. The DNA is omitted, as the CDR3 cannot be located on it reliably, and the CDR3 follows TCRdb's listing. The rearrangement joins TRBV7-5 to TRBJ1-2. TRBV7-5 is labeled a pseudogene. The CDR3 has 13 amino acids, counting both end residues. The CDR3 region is CISVPEAPQGYTF.

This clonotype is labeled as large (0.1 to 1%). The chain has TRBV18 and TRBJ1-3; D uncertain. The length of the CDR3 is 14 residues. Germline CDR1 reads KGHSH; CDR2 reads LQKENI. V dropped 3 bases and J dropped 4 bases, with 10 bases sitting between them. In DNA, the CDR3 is TGTGCCAGCTCACCGGAAGGGAACGGAAACACCATATATTTT. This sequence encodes CASSPEGNGNTIYF.

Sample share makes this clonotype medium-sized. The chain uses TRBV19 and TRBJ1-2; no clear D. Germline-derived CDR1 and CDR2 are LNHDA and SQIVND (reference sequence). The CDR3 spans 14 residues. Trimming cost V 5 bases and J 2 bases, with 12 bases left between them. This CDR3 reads CASSQGRRNYGYTF. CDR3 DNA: TGTGCCAGTAGTCAAGGACGTAGAAACTATGGCTACACCTTC.

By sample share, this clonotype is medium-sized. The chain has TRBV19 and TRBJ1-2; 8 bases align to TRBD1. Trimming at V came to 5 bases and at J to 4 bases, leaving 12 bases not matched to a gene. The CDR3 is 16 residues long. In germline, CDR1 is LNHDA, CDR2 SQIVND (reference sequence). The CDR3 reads CASSPHTGGEFYGYTF. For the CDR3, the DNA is TGTGCCAGTAGTCCTCACACAGGGGGAGAGTTCTATGGCTACACCTTC.

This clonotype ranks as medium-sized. The CDR3 spells CASKPGTAMLNTQYF. CDR3 nucleotides: TGTGCCAGCAAACCCGGGACCGCAATGCTGAATACGCAGTATTTT. The genes are TRBV12-3 or TRBV12-4 and TRBJ2-3; D could derive from TRBD1 or TRBD2 (5 bases each). The CDR3 loop spans 15 amino acids. V dropped 7 bases and J dropped 7 bases, with 21 bases sitting between them.

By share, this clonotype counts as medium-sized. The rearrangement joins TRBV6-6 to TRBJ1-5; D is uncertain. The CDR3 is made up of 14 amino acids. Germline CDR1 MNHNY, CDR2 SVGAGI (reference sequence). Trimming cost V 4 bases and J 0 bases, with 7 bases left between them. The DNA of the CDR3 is TGTGCCAGCAGTTGGACGGTTAGCAATCAGCCCCAGCATTTT. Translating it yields CASSWTVSNQPQHF.

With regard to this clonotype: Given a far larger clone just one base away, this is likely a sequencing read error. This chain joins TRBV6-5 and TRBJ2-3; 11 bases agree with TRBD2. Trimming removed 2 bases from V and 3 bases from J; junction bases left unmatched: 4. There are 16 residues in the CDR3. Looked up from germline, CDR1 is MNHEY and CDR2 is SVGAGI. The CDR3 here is CASSYRLAGLTDTQYF. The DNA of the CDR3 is TGTGCCAGCAGTTACCGACTAGCGGGGTTGACAGATACGCAGTATTTT.

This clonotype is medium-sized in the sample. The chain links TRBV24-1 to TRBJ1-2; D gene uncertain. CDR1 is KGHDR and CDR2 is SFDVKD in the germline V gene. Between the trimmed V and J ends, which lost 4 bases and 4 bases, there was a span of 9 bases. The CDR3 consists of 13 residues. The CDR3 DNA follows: TGTGCCACCAGTGAGGGTGGGTCCTATGGCTACACCTTC. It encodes CATSEGGSYGYTF.